This TCR beta chain comes out of a study of T cell responses to AZD1222 COVID-19 vaccine. J lost 4 bases, V lost 6 bases, and 13 bases had no gene match. The CDR3 covers 17 residues. CDR1 LNHDA and CDR2 SQIVND come from the germline V gene (reference sequence). Study-level findings and limits: The study reported that nearly half of spike-specific TCRs target unmutated variant regions. Mapped onto spike, vaccine-associated CD4 TCRs spanned it and were dominant at 160-218 and 743-854.

Sequencing was performed with immunoSEQ multiplex PCR; in TCRdb, only in-frame clones are kept and a portion is missing. The data hold under 150,000 clones, with roughly 90% observed a single time. Turning to this clone: What it binds is not known.

The genes are TRBV19 and TRBJ2-3; 10 bases match TRBD2. The material was peripheral blood, obtained 28 days after the second AZD1222 dose. The sequence derives from an adult who received the AZD1222 COVID-19 vaccine. CDR3: CASRPGLRLAGADTQYF. DNA of the CDR3: TGTGCCAGTAGGCCCGGCTTGAGGCTAGCGGGGGCAGATACGCAGTATTTT.